Shown below are 7 T cell receptor beta chains from a single sample sequenced in a study of T cells in tuberculosis. Some clones are missing from TCRdb's copy, which holds only in-frame ones; the method was immunoSEQ multiplex PCR. The sample includes under 40,000 clones, around 94% of them seen just once. Sequencing was performed on PBMCs. These receptors were taken from a donor aged 10 to 29 with latent tuberculosis or without tuberculosis infection.

The chain recombines TRBV9 with TRBJ1-5; weak D call: TRBD1 (5 bases). The CDR3 extends over 14 amino acids. V was pared by 0 bases and J by 5 bases, with 9 bases between. Germline CDR1 reads SGDLS; CDR2 reads YYNGEE. CDR3 coding DNA: TGTGCCAGCAGCGTAGGGCAGGGTTATCAGCCCCAGCATTTT. This sequence encodes CASSVGQGYQPQHF.

The chain carries TRBV6-9 and TRBJ1-2; 7 bases match TRBD1. The CDR3 loop spans 13 amino acids. V gave up 6 bases and J gave up 3 bases; unmatched junction bases: 4. Germline V CDR1 and CDR2: MNHGY, SVAAGI. Here the CDR3 reads CASSIQGYYGYTF. The CDR3 DNA follows: TGTGCCAGCAGCATACAGGGGTACTATGGCTACACCTTC.

A single count supports this clone. The chain joins TRBV6-1 to TRBJ2-7; possibly TRBD2 for D (6 bases). Germline loops: CDR1 MNHNS, CDR2 SASEGT. The length of the CDR3 is 14 residues. V lost 4 bases and J lost 3, with 13 bases in between. The CDR3 region has the DNA TGTGCCAGCAGTGGCGACGGGGGAGGCTACGAGCAGTACTTC. It encodes CASSGDGGGYEQYF.

The rearrangement uses TRBV6-5 and TRBJ1-1; D ambiguous. V was pared by 7 bases and J by 4 bases, with 16 bases between. CDR3 size: 14 residues. CDR1 is MNHEY and CDR2 is SVGAGI in the germline V gene. CDR3 DNA sequence: TGTGCCAGCACGCTCCTAGCAGGTGGCACTGAAGCTTTCTTT. Its translation: CASTLLAGGTEAFF.

The chain carries TRBV27 and TRBJ2-7; D possibly corresponds to TRBD1 (6 bases). This CDR3 spans 13 amino acids. V was shortened by 3 bases and J by 4 bases, with 10 bases between the two germline ends. Per germline, CDR1 MNHEY and CDR2 SMNVEV (reference sequence). The CDR3 DNA reads as TGTGCCAGCAGTTTTTCCAGGGGTTACGAGCAGTACTTC. This translates into CASSFSRGYEQYF.

This clone was seen just once. The gene calls are TRBV7-2 and TRBJ2-7, with D possibly matching TRBD1 (6 bases). Trimming stripped 5 bases from V and 0 bases from J, with 14 bases between. The germline V gene has CDR1 SGHTA and CDR2 FQGNSA. CDR3 length: 15 amino acids. This chain's CDR3 is CASSGATGRSYEQYF. The CDR3 nucleotides read TGTGCCAGCAGCGGAGCGACAGGTCGCTCCTACGAGCAGTACTTC.

The genes are TRBV7-2 and TRBJ2-2; D gene ambiguous. Between the trimmed V and J ends, which lost 2 bases and 8 bases, there was a span of 18 bases. The CDR3 length is 16 residues. Germline CDR1 and CDR2: SGHTA and FQGNSA. CDR3 sequence: CASSLNRHLAGGELFF. CDR3 DNA sequence: TGTGCCAGCAGCTTAAACCGCCACTTGGCCGGGGGGGAGCTGTTTTTT. Combining the CDR3 with reference TRBV7-2 and TRBJ2-2 gives the whole variable domain GAGVSQSPSNKVTEKGKDVELRCDPISGHTALYWYRQSLGQGLEFLIYFQGNSAPDKSGLPSDRFSAERTGGSVSTLTIQRTQQEDSAVYLCASSLNRHLAGGELFFGEGSRLTVL.